This TCR beta chain emerged from a study of response to subunit inactivated influenza vaccine. TCRdb used MiXCR to reprocess the RT-PCR reads, holding one entry per CDR3 protein. Among around 540,000 distinct CDR3 sequences listed, about 11% were seen once. The length of the CDR3 is 15 residues. The J segment lost 6 bases and the V segment lost 5 bases, leaving 10 bases of the junction unmatched. CDR1 and CDR2 from the germline V gene are DFQATT and SNEGSKA (reference sequence). The source of this sequence is a middle-aged man who received an inactivated influenza vaccine. The chain joins TRBV20-1 to TRBJ2-3; 11 bases match TRBD2. Sequenced material: PBMCs from blood, taken on the day of vaccination. The CDR3 region has the DNA TGCAGTGCTCTAAGACTAGCGGGGCTGGGGGATACGCAGTATTTT. This translates into CSALRLAGLGDTQYF.